The 28 T cell receptor beta chains presented below share a single source sample, sequenced in a study of blood T cell repertoires in COVID-19. Assay used: immunoSEQ multiplex PCR; TCRdb lists only in-frame clones, some missing. The sample consists of around 160,000 clones, about 85% of them appearing once. Sequences were obtained from peripheral blood. Every receptor here comes from a human donor in a cohort sampled during active COVID-19.

The V gene is TRBV2, the J gene TRBJ1-5, with 9 bases lining up with TRBD1. This CDR3 has 13 amino acids. CDR1 and CDR2 from the germline V gene are SNHLY and FYNNEI. The ends lost 6 bases at V and 5 bases at J; junction bases unmatched: 2. Written as DNA, the CDR3 is TGTGCCAGCAGACAGGGGGCGGATCAGCCCCAGCATTTT. The encoded protein is CASRQGADQPQHF.

The V and J genes are TRBV9 and TRBJ1-6, with 8 bases that match TRBD1. V dropped 1 base and J dropped 7; count of bases not matched to a gene: 7. This CDR3 has 16 amino acids. The germline gives CDR1 SGDLS, CDR2 YYNGEE. The CDR3: CASSVLGQGRNSPLHF. The CDR3 DNA sequence: TGTGCCAGCAGCGTACTCGGACAGGGCAGGAATTCACCCCTCCACTTT.

V usage is TRBV7-3 and J usage is TRBJ2-3; 8 nucleotides align to TRBD1. In germline, CDR1 is SGHTA, CDR2 FQGTGA. J lost 8 bases, V lost 4 bases, and 8 bases had no gene match. The CDR3 totals 14 residues. The CDR3 nucleotides are TGTGCCAGCAGCTCAGGACAGGGTGAGGGTACGCAGTATTTT. Amino acid sequence: CASSSGQGEGTQYF.

This sequence joins TRBV6-2 or TRBV6-3 and TRBJ1-3, with a tentative D call TRBD1 (6 bases). The germline V gene has CDR1 MNHEY and CDR2 SVGEGT. V gave up 2 bases and J gave up 0 bases, with 8 bases separating them. The CDR3 sequence is 15 residues long. The CDR3, as DNA: TGTGCCAGCAGTTACAGGGGACACTCTGGAAACACCATATATTTT. This translates into CASSYRGHSGNTIYF.

This clone has a single count. The V and J genes are TRBV5-1 and TRBJ2-2; TRBD1 is a possible D gene (5 bases). CDR1 and CDR2 (germline): SGHRS, YFSETQ. V dropped 0 bases and J dropped 4 bases, with 10 bases sitting between them. The CDR3 consists of 15 residues. CDR3 coding DNA: TGCGCCAGCAGCTTGGCAGGACAAGCCACCGGGGAGCTGTTTTTT. This encodes CASSLAGQATGELFF.

This sequence joins TRBV5-1 and TRBJ1-6, with D possibly being TRBD1 (6 bases). CDR1 and CDR2 (germline): SGHRS, YFSETQ. V was cut by 0 bases and J by 10 bases, with 14 bases left in between. The CDR3 is 15 amino acids. The CDR3: CASSLGGRGSSPLHF. The CDR3, as DNA: TGCGCCAGCAGCTTGGGGGGCAGGGGATCATCACCCCTCCACTTT.

This chain connects TRBV5-8 to TRBJ1-2; 7 nucleotides align to TRBD1. Losses at the gene ends were 3 bases for V and 6 bases for J; bases not matched to a gene: 5. The CDR3 extends over 13 amino acids. CDR1 is SGHTS, CDR2 YDEGEE, per germline. The CDR3 DNA sequence: TGTGCCAGCAGCTGGGACAGAAGGGATGGCTACACCTTC. Translation: CASSWDRRDGYTF.

The J gene is TRBJ2-3, the V gene TRBV3-1 (or the pseudogene TRBV3-2); 10 positions match TRBD1. The junction had 13 bases not matched to a gene; V was cut back by 4 bases and J by 3 bases. Germline V gives CDR1 LGHDT, CDR2 YNNKEL (reference sequence). This CDR3 region has 18 residues. CDR3 bases: TGTGCCAGCAGCCGGACAGGGACAGGGGCCCTTAGGACAGATACGCAGTATTTT. It specifies CASSRTGTGALRTDTQYF.

V is TRBV5-4 and J is TRBJ2-7; 8 positions agree with TRBD1. V trimming: 0 bases; J trimming: 5 bases; junction bases outside the gene matches: 10. CDR1 SGHNT and CDR2 YYREEE come from the germline V gene (reference sequence). The CDR3 is 16 amino acids. The CDR3 is CASSLGPTGDFNEQYF. The CDR3 DNA reads as TGTGCCAGCAGCTTGGGACCGACAGGGGACTTTAACGAGCAGTACTTC.

As to this clone: Other DNA sequences in the same sample also yield this CDR3. The chain employs TRBV15 and TRBJ1-2; D call uncertain. The CDR3 sequence is 12 residues long. Trimming left V 0 bases short and J 5 bases short, with 4 bases between. Germline V gives CDR1 LNHNV, CDR2 YYDKDF (reference sequence). The CDR3 nucleotides are TGTGCCACCAGCAGAGAATCATATGGCTACACCTTC. It codes for CATSRESYGYTF.

A single count supports this clone. V and J are TRBV28 and TRBJ1-6, with D possibly being TRBD1 (5 bases). Germline V gives CDR1 MDHEN, CDR2 SYDVKM. This CDR3 is built from 13 residues. V was pared by 5 bases and J by 5 bases, with 7 bases between. CDR3 protein: CASSRTHNSPLHF. The DNA of the CDR3 is TGTGCCAGCAGTCGGACACATAATTCACCCCTCCACTTT. The full variable domain, rest sourced from reference TRBV28 and TRBJ1-6, is DVKVTQSSRYLVKRTGEKVFLECVQDMDHENMFWYRQDPGLGLRLIYFSYDVKMKEKGDIPEGYSVSREKKERFSLILESASTNQTSMYLCASSRTHNSPLHFGNGTRLTVT.

The rearrangement joins TRBV5-5 to TRBJ1-5; D is possibly TRBD1 (6 bases). Germline CDR1 reads SGHKS; CDR2 reads YYEKEE (reference sequence). Trimming pared 2 bases from V and 4 bases from J, leaving 10 bases between. This CDR3 has 14 amino acids. The CDR3 reads CASSFLGANQPQHF. DNA for the CDR3: TGTGCCAGCAGCTTTTTGGGGGCAAATCAGCCCCAGCATTTT.

The rearrangement links TRBV19 to TRBJ1-1, with a possible D match to TRBD1 (5 bases). CDR1 LNHDA and CDR2 SQIVND come from the germline V gene (reference sequence). This CDR3 comprises 14 residues. The V gene lost 3 bases and the J gene lost 2 bases, with 10 bases spanning the gap. CDR3 amino acids: CASSIRAANTEAFF. The CDR3 DNA reads TGTGCCAGTAGTATCAGGGCGGCAAACACTGAAGCTTTCTTT.

V and J are TRBV6-5 and TRBJ2-5; 9 bases map to TRBD1. The CDR3 extends over 13 amino acids. CDR1 and CDR2 (germline): MNHEY, SVGAGI. V trimming: 7 bases; J trimming: 5 bases; junction bases outside the gene matches: 5. The DNA of the CDR3 is TGTGCCAGCACCGGGGACAGGGTGGAGACCCAGTACTTC. This encodes CASTGDRVETQYF.

The rearrangement joins TRBV27 to TRBJ1-4, with D perhaps matching TRBD1 (6 bases). There are 16 residues in the CDR3. V was shortened by 4 bases and J by 8 bases, with 20 bases between the two germline ends. From germline, CDR1 is MNHEY and CDR2 SMNVEV (reference sequence). The CDR3 DNA follows: TGTGCCAGCAGTTCACCCTCTGGACAGTATGGGGAAAAACTGTTTTTT. It codes for CASSSPSGQYGEKLFF.

The J gene is TRBJ1-2, the V gene TRBV7-2, with TRBD1 matching over 8 bases. This CDR3 spans 16 amino acids. V dropped 1 base and J dropped 4; count of bases not matched to a gene: 8. Germline V gene data show CDR1 as SGHTA and CDR2 as FQGNSA. For the CDR3, the DNA is TGTGCCAGCAGCTTAGACCCGGTACAGGGGGTCTATGGCTACACCTTC. As protein: CASSLDPVQGVYGYTF. The full variable domain, rest sourced from reference TRBV7-2 and TRBJ1-2, is GAGVSQSPSNKVTEKGKDVELRCDPISGHTALYWYRQSLGQGLEFLIYFQGNSAPDKSGLPSDRFSAERTGGSVSTLTIQRTQQEDSAVYLCASSLDPVQGVYGYTFGSGTRLTVV.

This sequence joins TRBV6-5 and TRBJ2-7, with 9 positions matching TRBD1. Germline CDR1 MNHEY, CDR2 SVGAGI. V dropped 8 bases and J dropped 4; count of bases not matched to a gene: 12. The CDR3 sequence is 15 residues long. The CDR3: CASLPRDRVHYEQYF. The CDR3 DNA sequence: TGTGCCAGCCTCCCCCGGGACAGGGTCCATTACGAGCAGTACTTC.

The V and J genes are TRBV7-2 and TRBJ2-7; TRBD2 matches 8 bases. V shed 5 bases, J shed 3 bases, and the junction held 6 bases outside the gene matches. There are 14 residues in the CDR3. The germline V gene has CDR1 SGHTA and CDR2 FQGNSA. CDR3 nucleotides: TGTGCCAGCAGCCCTCGACGGGGGGGCTACGAGCAGTACTTC. Amino acid sequence: CASSPRRGGYEQYF.

This chain connects TRBV28 to TRBJ1-2, with 7 bases fitting TRBD1. This CDR3 has 14 residues. CDR1 and CDR2 (germline): MDHEN, SYDVKM. The V segment lost 5 bases and the J segment 8 bases; nucleotides outside the gene matches: 11. The CDR3 DNA follows: TGTGCCAGCAGTCTCTCGTCGACAGGGTGGGGCTACACCTTC. This gives the protein CASSLSSTGWGYTF.

This clone has only one observation. This chain joins TRBV10-2 and TRBJ2-4; 7 bases line up with TRBD1. Germline V gene data show CDR1 as WSHSY and CDR2 as SAAADI. CDR3 length: 14 residues. Trimming took 4 bases from V and 3 from J; bases not matched to a gene: 3. The CDR3 nucleotides are TGCGCCAGCAGTGTTCGGGACAGCAAAAACATTCAGTACTTC. This sequence encodes CASSVRDSKNIQYF.

This clone was observed a few times. J is TRBJ2-7 and V is TRBV19; 9 bases line up with TRBD1. J gave up 2 bases and V 3 bases, and 14 bases lay outside the gene matches. The CDR3 sequence is 18 residues long. The germline CDR1 and CDR2 sequences are LNHDA and SQIVND (reference sequence). The CDR3 is CASSMSAPGQGFTYEQYF. The CDR3 nucleotides read TGTGCCAGTAGTATGAGCGCTCCGGGACAGGGCTTCACCTACGAGCAGTACTTC.

This clone was counted between two and nine times. The chain employs TRBV6-2 or TRBV6-3 and TRBJ2-1; TRBD1 agrees at 8 bases. CDR3 length: 13 amino acids. Trimming cost V 0 bases and J 15 bases; bases outside gene matches: 7. From germline, CDR1 is MNHEY and CDR2 SVGEGT. The CDR3 nucleotides are TGTGCCAGCAGTTACTCACAGGGGGTGTCGCGGTTCTTC. It is translated as CASSYSQGVSRFF.

This chain links TRBV9 with TRBJ1-3; 12 nucleotides align to TRBD1. Germline V gives CDR1 SGDLS, CDR2 YYNGEE. Trimming took 3 bases from V and 4 from J; bases not matched to a gene: 14. The CDR3 is made up of 19 amino acids. CDR3 DNA: TGTGCCAGCAGCGCCAGCGGGGGACAGGGGGCTTTATCCGGAAACACCATATATTTT. It translates to CASSASGGQGALSGNTIYF.

The V gene is TRBV24-1, the J gene TRBJ1-2; D perhaps matches TRBD1 (5 bases). Germline V CDR1 and CDR2: KGHDR, SFDVKD. Trimming left V 3 bases short and J 5 bases short, with 12 bases between. The CDR3 totals 14 residues. In DNA form, the CDR3 reads TGTGCCACCAGTGATATCCGACAGCCTTATGGCTACACCTTC. It codes for CATSDIRQPYGYTF.

The rearrangement uses TRBV7-9 and TRBJ2-2, with 7 nucleotides matching TRBD1. CDR3 length: 17 amino acids. Trimming cost V 4 bases and J 2 bases; bases outside gene matches: 10. Germline lookup yields CDR1 SEHNR and CDR2 FQNEAQ (reference sequence). The CDR3: CASSSTRDRDNTGELFF. In DNA, the CDR3 is TGTGCCAGCAGCTCAACCCGGGACAGAGATAACACCGGGGAGCTGTTTTTT.

This clone was counted a single time. The chain links TRBV30 to TRBJ1-3; D unclear. The CDR3 totals 12 residues. The V gene lost 5 bases and the J gene lost 1 base, with 6 bases spanning the gap. The germline gives CDR1 GTSNPN, CDR2 SVGIG (reference sequence). CDR3 bases: TGTGCCTGGGGTGCGTCTGGAAACACCATATATTTT. Its translation is CAWGASGNTIYF. Complete variable domain (other parts from reference TRBV30 and TRBJ1-3): SQTIHQWPATLVQPVGSPLSLECTVEGTSNPNLYWYRQAAGRGLQLLFYSVGIGQISSEVPQNLSASRPQDRQFILSSKKLLLSDSGFYLCAWGASGNTIYFGEGSWLTVV.

The V and J genes are TRBV28 and TRBJ1-4; D might be TRBD1 (5 bases). Germline CDR1 is MDHEN and CDR2 is SYDVKM. V gave up 3 bases and J gave up 7 bases, with 12 bases separating them. The CDR3 extends over 14 amino acids. The DNA for the CDR3 is TGTGCCAGCAGTTTGAGCCAGGGTGGTGAAAAACTGTTTTTT. Translation: CASSLSQGGEKLFF.

This clone was observed at least ten times. This chain connects TRBV11-2 to TRBJ2-7; D unresolved. The germline V and J ends were trimmed by 1 base and 3 bases, with 10 bases remaining between them. Germline V CDR1 and CDR2: SGHAT, FQNNGV. This CDR3 has 14 amino acids. Here the CDR3 DNA reads TGTGCCAGCAGCTTAGGTATGGAGCTCTACGAGCAGTACTTC. It translates to CASSLGMELYEQYF.